This T cell receptor (beta chain) is from a study of T-cell reconstitution after alpha-beta-depleted transplantation in children. Points from the study as a whole: Several patients had high TCRbeta diversity at day 60; it came from surviving recipient T cells and thymic progenitors. Alpha-beta T cells about two months after transplant reportedly derived from several hundred expanded graft clones.

In its sample, this clonotype was seen many times. Its target is unknown. Preparation of the TCRbeta library used unique molecular identifiers. TCRdb recomputed calls from the PCR reads with MiXCR, one row per CDR3 protein. Of 500,000 to 750,000 distinct CDR3 sequences listed, approximately 12% are singletons. CDR1 is SGHVS and CDR2 is FNYEAQ in the germline V gene. Between the trimmed V and J ends, which lost 0 bases and 1 base, there was a span of 8 bases. The CDR3 spans 15 residues. The chain is built from TRBV7-6 and TRBJ2-3; maybe TRBD2 (6 bases). The sequenced sample was PBMCs, mostly from graft donor cells, obtained 360 days after TCRalphabeta/CD19-depleted stem cell transplant. The sequence derives from a male patient younger than 18 who had a stem cell transplant for acute myeloid leukemia, so the T cells may come from the graft donor. CDR3 nucleotide sequence: TGTGCCAGCAGCTTAGCGGGAGGACGCACAGATACGCAGTATTTT. Residues: CASSLAGGRTDTQYF.